What follows is one TCR beta chain and its context. The target of this receptor is not known. No much larger clonotype is one base removed from it; base qualities were not supplied. This sample is part of a study of T cell responses to AZD1222 COVID-19 vaccine listed by TCRdb under 2021. About the investigation overall: A total of 233 trial participants underwent TCR sequencing, of whom around 210 had received two doses of AZD1222 and some 25 had received two doses of the MenACWY control vaccine. Trial participants were enrolled into age subgroups of 18-55, 56-69 and 70-plus years, which contained around 150, 29 and 61 TCR-sequenced participants, respectively.

The CDR3 starts with the cysteine, ends with the phenylalanine, and has 14 residues. Just the 42-base CDR3 DNA is kept, in frame starting at base 1. CDR1 and CDR2, looked up from the germline V gene (reference sequence), are MNHEY and SMNVEV. Compared with germline, V lacks 5 bases and J lacks 8 bases; bases without a gene match: 8. The time point label here, explained by the study, means: about 28 days (+/-7) after the second vaccine dose. AZD1222 recipients with second doses at about 4 weeks or about 12 weeks were pooled, because spike-specific TCR depth and breadth did not differ between schedules. Vaccinee samples came from UK trials COV001 and COV002, including a single-blind randomized controlled phase 2/3 trial of AZD1222 (ChAdOx1 nCoV-19) in healthy adults. Trial participant PBMC samples were collected at day 0 and day 28 after the second dose for TCRbeta chain sequencing. General findings and caveats noted by the study authors: A significant rise in spike-specific TCR breadth and depth was observed after two AZD1222 doses relative to day 0 and relative to MenACWY recipients. Reportedly, close to half of the unique spike-specific TCRs recognized epitopes lying outside the regions that are mutated in the B.1.351 and B.1.1.7 variants. Only a handful of AZD1222 recipients were SARS-CoV-2 seropositive at baseline, limiting conclusions about previously exposed vaccinees. The 56-69-year group was small, and its depth increase did not reach significance, likely because of low power. Vaccine-associated CD4 TCRs spanned the whole spike protein, with dominant responses in regions 160-218 and 743-854. Most participants were white British and females outnumbered males, and the authors suggested that clonal diversity may have been underestimated. Because no day 14 peak-response samples were available, the repertoires could be characterized only after the peak T cell response.

The CDR3 regions of human TCRbeta chains were analyzed by immunosequencing. The paper's data handling went like this. Repertoire TCRs were checked for matches against a reference library of SARS-CoV-2-specific TCRs that had been generated using the MIRA antigen-specificity platform. Breadth was defined as the fraction of unique TCRs that were SARS-CoV-2-associated. Depth was defined as the fraction of total T cells that were SARS-CoV-2-associated. Using the MIRA data, every spike-specific TCR was mapped to the spike region that the TCR reacted to and assigned to either a CD4 or a CD8 class. Log10-transformed breadth and depth values were compared by one-way ANOVA with Sidak's multiple comparisons tests. In its TCRdb copy, this immuneACCESS table keeps in-frame sequences only and misses some clones. Where compared with another copy, unresolved V genes explain less than half of these, and the others have no known cause. V, J and clone size are taken as reported in that table, and D and trimming were inferred from the DNA itself. The sample table records roughly 160,000 clones; 70% to 90% of these occur just once. The ten largest clonotypes hold roughly 4.3% of the sample.

The receptor's source is an adult who received the AZD1222 COVID-19 vaccine. The specimen comprised peripheral blood, sampled 28 days after the second AZD1222 dose. The receptor chain draws on TRBV27 and TRBJ1-4; 7 middle bases align to TRBD1. CDR3 sequence: CASSPTGPGEKLFF. At the DNA level, the sequence is TGTGCCAGCAGTCCGACAGGGCCGGGGGAAAAACTGTTTTTT.